A single sample gave rise to the 9 T cell receptor beta chains below, sequenced in a study of T-cell memory formation after mild COVID-19. TCRdb processed the 5' RACE reads anew with MiXCR; each CDR3 protein has one entry. Among about 250,000 distinct CDR3 sequences listed, 15% to 19% were seen once. The sequenced sample was PBMCs or a T cell subset sorted from them (not recorded which). All receptors come from an adult woman who had mild COVID-19 (a few samples of this study predate the infection). Cell type and time point are not known.

The genes are TRBV7-8 and TRBJ2-7; TRBD1 agrees at 8 bases. The CDR3 is made up of 14 amino acids. Germline V gives CDR1 SGHVS, CDR2 FQNEAQ. Trimming cost V 4 bases and J 5 bases; bases outside gene matches: 7. The CDR3 protein is CASSSWTGQNEQYF. DNA of the CDR3: TGTGCCAGCAGCTCATGGACAGGGCAGAACGAGCAGTACTTC.

This clonotype was detected only a few times. The CDR3 DNA follows: TGTGCCAGCAGTGCGGGACAGGGCAATCAGCCCCAGCATTTT. It yields the protein CASSAGQGNQPQHF. This chain joins TRBV6-1 and TRBJ1-5; 8 positions match TRBD1. Germline trimming cut 4 bases from V and 2 bases from J; bases unmatched to any gene: 1. Germline V CDR1 and CDR2: MNHNS, SASEGT. The CDR3 is made up of 14 amino acids.

This clonotype was observed a few times. V and J are TRBV27 and TRBJ1-2; 7 bases match TRBD1. Per germline, CDR1 MNHEY and CDR2 SMNVEV (reference sequence). This CDR3 is built from 16 residues. V lost 2 bases, J lost 8 bases, and 14 bases stayed unmatched. The CDR3 DNA reads as TGTGCCAGCAGTTTACGCCCCGAGCAGGGGGAGAAGGGCTACACCTTC. This translates into CASSLRPEQGEKGYTF.

To note about this clonotype: This may be a read error: a much more frequent sequence differs by one nucleotide. The gene calls are TRBV29-1 and TRBJ2-3, with 7 bases matching TRBD1. J was trimmed by 4 bases and V by 8 bases; bases with no gene match: 9. The CDR3 has 13 amino acids. The germline CDR1 and CDR2 sequences are SQVTM and ANQGSEA. The CDR3 loop reads CSSQPQGPDTQYF. The CDR3 coding sequence is TGCAGCTCCCAGCCACAGGGGCCAGATACGCAGTATTTT.

This clonotype was counted between two and nine times. The chain joins TRBV5-1 to TRBJ2-1, with TRBD2 matching 9 bases. CDR1 SGHRS and CDR2 YFSETQ come from the germline V gene. CDR3 size: 16 residues. J gave up 0 bases and V 4 bases, and 5 bases lay outside the gene matches. CDR3 sequence: CASSPSSGASYNEQFF. Written as DNA, the CDR3 is TGCGCCAGCAGCCCCTCTAGCGGGGCCTCCTACAATGAGCAGTTCTTC. The entire variable domain, with the rest obtained from reference TRBV5-1 and TRBJ2-1, is as follows: KAGVTQTPRYLIKTRGQQVTLSCSPISGHRSVSWYQQTPGQGLQFLFEYFSETQRNKGNFPGRFSGRQFSNSRSEMNVSTLELGDSALYLCASSPSSGASYNEQFFGPGTRLTVL.

There are a few counts of this clonotype. This rearrangement joins TRBV7-2 to TRBJ2-3, with D perhaps TRBD2 (5 bases). CDR1 is SGHTA, CDR2 FQGNSA, per germline. Trimming removed 6 bases from V and 1 base from J, with 14 bases in between. The CDR3 totals 15 residues. The CDR3 reads CASRETRLRTDTQYF. DNA of the CDR3: TGTGCCAGCAGAGAAACTAGACTCCGCACAGATACGCAGTATTTT.

This clonotype appeared a few times. The rearrangement links TRBV9 to TRBJ2-1; 10 positions agree with TRBD1. Germline assignment: CDR1 SGDLS and CDR2 YYNGEE. V lost 2 bases, J lost 2 bases, and 4 bases stayed unmatched. This CDR3 has 16 amino acids. For the CDR3, the DNA is TGTGCCAGCAGCGTGACCGGGACAGGGGCCTACAATGAGCAGTTCTTC. Amino acid sequence: CASSVTGTGAYNEQFF.

This clonotype was observed a handful of times. The rearrangement joins TRBV20-1 to TRBJ1-5; D gene unclear. The V and J ends lost 6 bases and 5 bases respectively, with 20 bases between them. The CDR3 is 15 amino acids. In germline, CDR1 is DFQATT, CDR2 SNEGSKA (reference sequence). The DNA of the CDR3 is TGCAGTGCCCGAGGATGGGAAGGCCGGGATCAGCCCCAGCATTTT. It translates to CSARGWEGRDQPQHF.

This clonotype was counted at least ten times. This sequence joins TRBV20-1 and TRBJ2-3; the match to TRBD2 covers 12 bases. Per germline, CDR1 DFQATT and CDR2 SNEGSKA (reference sequence). This CDR3 comprises 14 residues. The trim removed 2 bases at V and 7 bases at J, leaving 4 bases unmatched. The CDR3 nucleotides read TGCAGTGCTAGAAGGGGACTAGCGGGCTATACGCAGTATTTT. Residues: CSARRGLAGYTQYF.